This T cell receptor beta chain was obtained from a study of T cells in Graves' hyperthyroidism and ophthalmopathy. Whole-study findings and limits: Among clonotypes expanded in thyroid above 0.001, most were also found in blood.

This clonotype was seen at least ten times. Its antigen is still unknown. TCR beta CDR3 region amplification was performed from RNA transcripts. Researchers ran a first-round RT-PCR on the TCR CDR3 using the HTBI primer set. TCRdb ran MiXCR on the multiplex PCR reads and lists one entry per CDR3 protein. The sample has a few hundred thousand distinct CDR3 sequences; 15% are singletons. The TCR originated in a woman aged 45-60 years with Graves' hyperthyroidism that later progressed to Graves' ophthalmopathy. Sequencing used blood.

The CDR3 loop reads CASSLEVNNEQFF. The CDR3, as DNA: TGCGCCAGCAGCTTGGAGGTGAACAATGAGCAGTTCTTC. This sequence joins TRBV5-1 and TRBJ2-1; D is undetermined. Trimming took 0 bases from V and 5 from J, leaving 6 bases between them. The length of the CDR3 is 13 residues. The germline V gene has CDR1 SGHRS and CDR2 YFSETQ.